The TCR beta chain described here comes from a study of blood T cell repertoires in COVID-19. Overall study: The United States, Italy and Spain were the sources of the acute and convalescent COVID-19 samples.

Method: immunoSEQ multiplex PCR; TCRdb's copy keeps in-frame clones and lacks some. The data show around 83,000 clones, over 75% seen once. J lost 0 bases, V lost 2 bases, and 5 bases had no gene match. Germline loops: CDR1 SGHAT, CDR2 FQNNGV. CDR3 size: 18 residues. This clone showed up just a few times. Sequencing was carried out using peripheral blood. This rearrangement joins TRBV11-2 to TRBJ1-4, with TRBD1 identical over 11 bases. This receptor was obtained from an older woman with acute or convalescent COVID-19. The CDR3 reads CASSLRAGQGATNEKLFF. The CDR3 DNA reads TGTGCCAGCAGCTTACGGGCGGGACAGGGGGCAACTAATGAAAAACTGTTTTTT.